This entry concerns a single TCR beta chain. Its specificity is unknown. This specimen belongs to a study of cytomegalovirus exposure and HLA in healthy donors. Overall study results and limits: In a later analysis, most CMV-associated TCR beta chains appeared HLA-restricted. Reported findings show TCR beta sequences accurately forecast HLA-A and HLA-B alleles in most subjects. According to an earlier analysis, most TCR beta V segments yielded productive rearrangements about 90% or about 30% of the time.

These donors counted as nominally healthy when sampled, but unrecorded immune exposures were likely. Use of 60 Vbeta and 13 Jbeta primers characterized the PCR. Sequencing was performed with immunoSEQ multiplex PCR; in TCRdb, only in-frame clones are kept and a portion is missing. The repertoire holds around 150,000 clones, with about 80% as singletons. The TCR was taken from a man aged 50 to 60 in good health and CMV-seropositive. Specimen: PBMCs.

CDR3 residues: CATSRETGFTEAFF. CDR3 in DNA: TGTGCCACCAGCAGAGAAACAGGGTTCACTGAAGCTTTCTTT. This rearrangement joins TRBV15 to TRBJ1-1; D is possibly TRBD1 (6 bases). Trimming stripped 0 bases from V and 4 bases from J, with 9 bases between. The CDR3 is made up of 14 amino acids. Germline loops: CDR1 LNHNV, CDR2 YYDKDF (reference sequence).